This T cell receptor (beta chain) emerged from a study of shared clonotypes between healthy human individuals (dated by TCRdb to 2018 to 2020). About the full investigation: A couple of women and a few men aged 18 to 49 years were included in the cohort. For each donor, CD4 naive and CD4 memory were each run on three plates, CD8 naive on two plates, and CD8 memory on one plate. To estimate repertoire size and how much clonotypes are shared between individuals, the study performed deep sequencing of blood TCR repertoires from a few healthy adults. Different laboratories and diverse techniques were used to prepare libraries and sequence TCR repertoires, to increase sequencing depth and limit assay-specific biases. Between about 0.85 and 10 billion PBMCs per donor were obtained by leukapheresis. What the research found in general, with its limitations: Compared with non-shared clonotypes, the clonotypes found in all four sorted-subset donors had higher generation probabilities. Around 5.4% of naive CD4, 3.5% of naive CD8, approximately 2.2% of memory CD4, and approximately 0.4% of memory CD8 clonotypes were shared across a few donors. Pairwise subsampling indicated that sequencing depth was expected to affect the degree of clonotype sharing among donors. Larger estimated clonotype richness was generally found for naive subsets than for memory subsets. The small number of donors limited the genetic and exposure-history diversity represented. Only blood was sampled, and tissue TCR repertoires likely differ from those in blood. Even with the large sequencing depth, rarefaction of the sorted-subset datasets indicated that sequencing was incomplete.

V lost 1 base and J lost 9 bases; the stretch between them is 10 bases long. Taken from cysteine to phenylalanine, the CDR3 has 12 residues. Left in the record is the CDR3 DNA by itself, 36 bases read in frame from the first base. CDR1 and CDR2, looked up from the germline V gene, are SQVTM and ANQGSEA. The donors were healthy, HIV-negative adults with no recently reported acute infections or vaccinations. Only Caucasian adults living in Nashville, Tennessee, USA were represented among the donors. CD4+ T cells were enriched by magnetic negative selection, after which naive cells were positively selected on CD45RA and the negative fraction was taken as the memory subset. After blood collection by leukapheresis, PBMCs were isolated using Ficoll-Histopaque density gradient centrifugation and then cryopreserved in the vapor phase of liquid nitrogen. Purity and quantity of every magnetically sorted T cell population were checked by analytical flow cytometry. Each sorted fraction had its genomic DNA isolated and then quantified by UV absorbance on a Nanodrop 2000c.

This clone has only a few counts. What this receptor recognizes is not known. No base-level quality is on record; no much larger clone is a single base apart. TCR CDR3 regions were amplified from genomic DNA by multiplex PCR using the deep immunoSEQ assay. Extracted genomic DNA from each cell subset was spread evenly across all wells of several immunoSEQ 96-well plates, with each plate serving as a replicate. For sorted subsets, about 200 ng genomic DNA, equal to 30,000 or so T cell genomes, was loaded into each replicate PCR. Purified libraries were quantified with a Qubit 3.0 fluorometer, sized on a Bioanalyzer 2100, and re-quantified with the KAPA Library Quantification kit. Every immunoSEQ 96-well plate was sequenced on a separate single-read 150-cycle Illumina NextSeq 550 flow cell. In the source study's methods: The immunoSEQ output contained only junctional sequences without quality scores, so filtering could not match that applied to full-length reads. Sequences were annotated with PyIR, a Python wrapper for IgBLAST v1.9, using IMGT germline references to assign V/J genes and CDR3. Any read was removed if the V/J assignment was weak (E-value above 1e-6), the CDR3 was missing, or the read contained stop codons, out-of-frame junctions, or ambiguous translated residues. A V3J clonotype was defined by an identical inferred V gene, J gene, and CDR3 amino acid sequence. The percentage overlap between two repertoires was calculated by dividing the number of shared unique clonotypes by the size of the smaller repertoire. Three approaches were used to assess repertoire richness: RTK rarefaction, the Chao1 estimator, and Recon v2.1 estimates of unobserved clonotypes. Generation probabilities were computed with OLGA for all TCRbeta clonotypes obtained by the gDNA method from a handful of donors. Here the immuneACCESS table is served through TCRdb, limited to in-frame sequences with V and J called. Missing clones are a known gap in these copies; in checked studies unresolved V genes cover under half, and the rest lacks a known reason. The D gene and trimming were derived from the DNA, and the V and J assignments and clone size from that table. Counted in this sample were over a million clones; roughly 96% of them appeared once. Of the sample, roughly 1.2% falls within the top ten clones.

The rearranged segments are TRBV29-1 and TRBJ2-1; the D gene is perhaps TRBD1 or TRBD2, as each covers 6 bases. This receptor was obtained from a young man in good health. The sample taken for sequencing was naive CD4+ T cells sorted from blood. This specimen's cell subset or site label, per the study, means: CD45RA+ positively selected. CDR3 protein: CSVEGGAAEQFF. The bases read TGCAGCGTTGAAGGGGGGGCTGCTGAGCAGTTCTTC.